This T cell receptor beta chain was sequenced during a study of blood T cell repertoires in COVID-19. Overall study: The cDNA or gDNA used as material had been derived from T cells, B-cell-depleted T cells, or PBMCs.

Enrolled through a virtual design, the participants were between about 18 and 100 years of age and came from approximately 25 US areas. Only in-frame clones appear in the TCRdb table, and some are missing; sequencing was by immunoSEQ multiplex PCR. Among 200,000 or so clones listed, around 92% were seen once. V was clipped by 5 bases and J by 0 bases, with 7 bases between them. The length of the CDR3 is 13 residues. The TCR comes from a young woman who had recovered from COVID-19. This chain uses TRBV12-3 or TRBV12-4 with TRBJ1-1; D is unclear. Sample: PBMCs or T cells enriched from blood (not recorded which). The CDR3: CASSRGVNTEAFF. The CDR3 nucleotides are TGTGCCAGCAGTCGAGGAGTGAACACTGAAGCTTTCTTT.